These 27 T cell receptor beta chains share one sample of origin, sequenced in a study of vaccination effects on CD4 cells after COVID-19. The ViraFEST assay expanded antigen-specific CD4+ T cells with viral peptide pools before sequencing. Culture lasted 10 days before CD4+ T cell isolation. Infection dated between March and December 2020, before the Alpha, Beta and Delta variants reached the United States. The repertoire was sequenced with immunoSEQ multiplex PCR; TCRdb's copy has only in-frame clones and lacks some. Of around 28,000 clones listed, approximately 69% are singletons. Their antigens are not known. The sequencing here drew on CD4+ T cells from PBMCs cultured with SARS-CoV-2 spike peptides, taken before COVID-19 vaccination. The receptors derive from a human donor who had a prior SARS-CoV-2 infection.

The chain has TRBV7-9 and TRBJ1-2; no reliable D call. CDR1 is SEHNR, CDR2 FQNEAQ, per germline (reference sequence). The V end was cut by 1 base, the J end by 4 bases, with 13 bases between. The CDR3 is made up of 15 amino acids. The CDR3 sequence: CASSLEGGGGYGYTF. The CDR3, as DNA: TGTGCCAGCAGCTTAGAAGGAGGCGGAGGCTATGGCTACACCTTC.

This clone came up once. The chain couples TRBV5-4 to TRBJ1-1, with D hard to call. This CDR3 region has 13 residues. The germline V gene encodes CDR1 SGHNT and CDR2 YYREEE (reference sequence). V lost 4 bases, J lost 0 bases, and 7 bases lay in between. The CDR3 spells CASSRGLNTEAFF. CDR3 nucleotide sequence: TGTGCCAGCAGCCGCGGATTGAACACTGAAGCTTTCTTT.

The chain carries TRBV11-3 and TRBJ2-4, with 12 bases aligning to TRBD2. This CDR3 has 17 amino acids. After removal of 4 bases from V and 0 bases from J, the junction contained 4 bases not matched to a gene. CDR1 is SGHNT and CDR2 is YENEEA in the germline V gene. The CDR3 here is CASSSLTSGRAKNIQYF. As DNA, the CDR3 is TGTGCCAGCAGCTCCTTGACTAGCGGGAGAGCCAAAAACATTCAGTACTTC.

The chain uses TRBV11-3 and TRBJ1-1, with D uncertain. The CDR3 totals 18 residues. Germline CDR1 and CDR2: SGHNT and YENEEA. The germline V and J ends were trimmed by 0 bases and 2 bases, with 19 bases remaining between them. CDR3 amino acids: CASSLEGSFNQINTEAFF. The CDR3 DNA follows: TGTGCCAGCAGCTTAGAGGGATCTTTCAACCAAATCAACACTGAAGCTTTCTTT.

The CDR3 nucleotides read TGTGCCAGCAGCTTCCCGGGACAGGGGGCTAACGGGGAGCTGTTTTTT. Encoded protein: CASSFPGQGANGELFF. This chain links TRBV5-6 with TRBJ2-2; 12 positions agree with TRBD1. Trimming removed 2 bases from V and 7 bases from J; junction bases left unmatched: 6. The germline V gene encodes CDR1 SGHDT and CDR2 YYEEEE. CDR3 length equals 16 residues.

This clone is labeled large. CDR3 in amino acids: CASSSLARRDQPQHF. The CDR3 DNA follows: TGTGCCAGCAGTAGCTTGGCCCGTCGGGATCAGCCCCAGCATTTT. The J gene is TRBJ1-5, the V gene TRBV6-5; D remains ambiguous. V lost 5 bases to trimming and J lost 5 bases, with 16 bases between them. The germline V gene encodes CDR1 MNHEY and CDR2 SVGAGI. This CDR3 contains 15 residues.

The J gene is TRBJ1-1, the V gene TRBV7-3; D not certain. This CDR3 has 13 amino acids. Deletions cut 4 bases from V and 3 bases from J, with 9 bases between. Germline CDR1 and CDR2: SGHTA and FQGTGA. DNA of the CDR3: TGTGCCAGCAGCTCGACTAGGTACACTGAAGCTTTCTTT. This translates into CASSSTRYTEAFF.

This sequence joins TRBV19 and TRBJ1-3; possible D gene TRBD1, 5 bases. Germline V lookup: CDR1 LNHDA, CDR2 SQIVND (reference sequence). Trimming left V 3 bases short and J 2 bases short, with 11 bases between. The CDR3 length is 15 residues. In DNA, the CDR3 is TGTGCCAGTAGTATGGCGGGACTGCCTGGAAACACCATATATTTT. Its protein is CASSMAGLPGNTIYF. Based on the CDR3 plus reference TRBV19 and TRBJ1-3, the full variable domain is DGGITQSPKYLFRKEGQNVTLSCEQNLNHDAMYWYRQDPGQGLRLIYYSQIVNDFQKGDIAEGYSVSREKKESFPLTVTSAQKNPTAFYLCASSMAGLPGNTIYFGEGSWLTVV.

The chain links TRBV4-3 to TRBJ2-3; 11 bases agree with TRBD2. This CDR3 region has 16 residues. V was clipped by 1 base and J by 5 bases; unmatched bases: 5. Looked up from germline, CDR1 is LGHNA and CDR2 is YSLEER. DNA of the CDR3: TGCGCCAGCAGCCAAGTCAAGCTAGCGGGAGGAGATACGCAGTATTTT. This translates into CASSQVKLAGGDTQYF.

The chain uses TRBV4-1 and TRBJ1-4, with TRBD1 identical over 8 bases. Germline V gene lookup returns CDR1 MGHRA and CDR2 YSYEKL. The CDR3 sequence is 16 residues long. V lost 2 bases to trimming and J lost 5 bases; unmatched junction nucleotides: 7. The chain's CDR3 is CASSQRRNRGNEKLFF. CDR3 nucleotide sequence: TGCGCCAGCAGCCAAAGACGTAACAGGGGGAATGAAAAACTGTTTTTT.

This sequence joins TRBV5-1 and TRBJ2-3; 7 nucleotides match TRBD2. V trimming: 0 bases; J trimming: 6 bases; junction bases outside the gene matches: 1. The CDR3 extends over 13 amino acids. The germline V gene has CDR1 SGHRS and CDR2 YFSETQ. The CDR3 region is CASSLGAGDTQYF. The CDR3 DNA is TGCGCCAGCAGCTTGGGAGCGGGGGATACGCAGTATTTT.

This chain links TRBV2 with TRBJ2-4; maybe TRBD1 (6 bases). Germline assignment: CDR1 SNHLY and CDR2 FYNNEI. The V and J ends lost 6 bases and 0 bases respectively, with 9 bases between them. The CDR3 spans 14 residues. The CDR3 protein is CASSSQGAKNIQYF. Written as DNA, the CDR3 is TGTGCCAGCAGCTCACAGGGAGCCAAAAACATTCAGTACTTC.

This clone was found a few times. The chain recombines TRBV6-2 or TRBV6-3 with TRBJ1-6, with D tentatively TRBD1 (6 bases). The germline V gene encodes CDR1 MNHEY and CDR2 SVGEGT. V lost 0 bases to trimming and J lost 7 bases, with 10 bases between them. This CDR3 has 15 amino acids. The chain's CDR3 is CASSYSRGSNSPLHF. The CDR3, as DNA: TGTGCCAGCAGTTACTCAAGGGGGTCAAATTCACCCCTCCACTTT.

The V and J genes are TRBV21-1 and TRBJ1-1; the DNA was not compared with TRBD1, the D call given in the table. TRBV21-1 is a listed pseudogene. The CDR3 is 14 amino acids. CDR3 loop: CASSKALWTGRAFF. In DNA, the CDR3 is TGTGCCAGCAGCAAAGCCCTTTGGACAGGGAGAGCTTTCTTT.

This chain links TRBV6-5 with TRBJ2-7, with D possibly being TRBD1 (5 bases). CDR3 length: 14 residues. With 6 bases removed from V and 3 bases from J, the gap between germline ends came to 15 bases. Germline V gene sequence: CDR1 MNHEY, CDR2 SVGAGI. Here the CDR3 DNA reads TGTGCCAGCAGCTTACAGGCAGGGATCTACGAGCAGTACTTC. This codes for CASSLQAGIYEQYF.

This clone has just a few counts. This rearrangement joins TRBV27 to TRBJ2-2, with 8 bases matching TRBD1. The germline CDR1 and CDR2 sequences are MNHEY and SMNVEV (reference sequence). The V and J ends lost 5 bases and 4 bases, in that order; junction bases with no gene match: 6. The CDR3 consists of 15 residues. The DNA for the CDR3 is TGTGCCAGCAGTCACAGGGGGTTGGGCACCGGGGAGCTGTTTTTT. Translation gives CASSHRGLGTGELFF.

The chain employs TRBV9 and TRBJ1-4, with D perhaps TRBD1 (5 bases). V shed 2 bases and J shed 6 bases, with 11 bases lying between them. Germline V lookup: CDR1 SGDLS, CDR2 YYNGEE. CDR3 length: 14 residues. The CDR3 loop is CASSVWGWDEKLFF. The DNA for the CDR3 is TGTGCCAGCAGCGTGTGGGGGTGGGATGAAAAACTGTTTTTT.

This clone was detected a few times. This chain's CDR3 is CASSKGHSNQPQHF. The CDR3, as DNA: TGTGCCAGCAGCAAAGGACACAGCAATCAGCCCCAGCATTTT. This rearrangement joins TRBV2 to TRBJ1-5; possible D gene TRBD1, 5 bases. Germline-derived CDR1 and CDR2 are SNHLY and FYNNEI. V dropped 6 bases and J dropped 1 base, with 10 bases sitting between them. The CDR3 has 14 residues. The full variable domain, in which reference TRBV2 and TRBJ1-5 provide the parts outside the CDR3, is EPEVTQTPSHQVTQMGQEVILRCVPISNHLYFYWYRQILGQKVEFLVSFYNNEISEKSEIFDDQFSVERPDGSNFTLKIRSTKLEDSAMYFCASSKGHSNQPQHFGDGTRLSIL.

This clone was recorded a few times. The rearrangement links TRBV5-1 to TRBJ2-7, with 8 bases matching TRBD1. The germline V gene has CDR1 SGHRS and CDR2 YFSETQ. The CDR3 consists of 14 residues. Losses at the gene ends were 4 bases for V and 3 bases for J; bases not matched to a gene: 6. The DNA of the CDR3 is TGCGCCAGCAGCGCAAACAGGGGGGACTACGAGCAGTACTTC. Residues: CASSANRGDYEQYF.

This CDR3 is CASSEHSTEQYF. The CDR3, as DNA: TGTGCCAGCAGTGAACACAGTACCGAGCAGTACTTC. The gene calls are TRBV6-1 and TRBJ2-7, with unresolved D. V was trimmed by 2 bases and J by 6 bases, leaving 8 bases between them. This CDR3 comprises 12 residues. Germline CDR1 and CDR2: MNHNS and SASEGT.

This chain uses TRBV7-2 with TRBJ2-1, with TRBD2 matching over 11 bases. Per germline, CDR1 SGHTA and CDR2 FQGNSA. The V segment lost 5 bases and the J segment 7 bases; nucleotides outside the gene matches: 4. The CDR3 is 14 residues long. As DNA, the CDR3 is TGTGCCAGCAGCCCAGGACTAGCGGGTAATGAGCAGTTCTTC. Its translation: CASSPGLAGNEQFF.

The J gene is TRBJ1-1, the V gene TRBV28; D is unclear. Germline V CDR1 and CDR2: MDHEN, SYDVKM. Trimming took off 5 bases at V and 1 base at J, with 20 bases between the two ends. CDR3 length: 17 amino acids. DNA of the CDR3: TGTGCCAGCAGTCCCCTAGAATCCTGGCCCGGGAACACTGAAGCTTTCTTT. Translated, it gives CASSPLESWPGNTEAFF.

CDR3 region: CAWSVDSSYEQYF. The CDR3 DNA sequence: TGTGCCTGGAGTGTCGACAGCTCCTACGAGCAGTACTTC. The gene calls are TRBV30 and TRBJ2-7; a weak D match, TRBD1 (5 bases). V was clipped by 0 bases and J by 0 bases, with 6 bases between them. The V gene's germline CDR1 is GTSNPN and CDR2 SVGIG (reference sequence). The CDR3 is made up of 13 amino acids. Variable domain in full (rest from reference TRBV30 and TRBJ2-7): SQTIHQWPATLVQPVGSPLSLECTVEGTSNPNLYWYRQAAGRGLQLLFYSVGIGQISSEVPQNLSASRPQDRQFILSSKKLLLSDSGFYLCAWSVDSSYEQYFGPGTRLTVT.

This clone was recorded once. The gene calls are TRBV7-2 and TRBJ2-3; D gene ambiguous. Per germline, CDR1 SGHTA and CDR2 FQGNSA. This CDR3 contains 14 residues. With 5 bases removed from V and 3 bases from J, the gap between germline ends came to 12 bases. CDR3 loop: CASSQVGLTDTQYF. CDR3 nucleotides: TGTGCCAGCAGCCAGGTGGGCCTGACAGATACGCAGTATTTT.

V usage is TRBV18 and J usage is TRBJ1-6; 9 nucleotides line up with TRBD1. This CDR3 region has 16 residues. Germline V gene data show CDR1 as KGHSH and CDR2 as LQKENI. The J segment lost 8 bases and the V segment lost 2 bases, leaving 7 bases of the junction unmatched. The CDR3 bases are TGTGCCAGCTCACCATGGAACAGGGGGCGGTATTCACCCCTCCACTTT. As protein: CASSPWNRGRYSPLHF. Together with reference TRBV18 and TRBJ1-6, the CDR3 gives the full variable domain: NAGVMQNPRHLVRRRGQEARLRCSPMKGHSHVYWYRQLPEEGLKFMVYLQKENIIDESGMPKERFSAEFPKEGPSILRIQQVVRGDSAAYFCASSPWNRGRYSPLHFGNGTRLTVT.

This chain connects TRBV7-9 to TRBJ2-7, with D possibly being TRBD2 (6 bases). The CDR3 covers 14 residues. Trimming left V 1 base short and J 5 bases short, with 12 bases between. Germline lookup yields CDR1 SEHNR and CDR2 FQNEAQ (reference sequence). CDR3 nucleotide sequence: TGTGCCAGCAGCTTAGGGGGGGTGAGAAACGAGCAGTACTTC. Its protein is CASSLGGVRNEQYF. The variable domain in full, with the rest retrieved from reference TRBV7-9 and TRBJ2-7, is DTGVSQNPRHKITKRGQNVTFRCDPISEHNRLYWYRQTLGQGPEFLTYFQNEAQLEKSRLLSDRFSAERPKGSFSTLEIQRTEQGDSAMYLCASSLGGVRNEQYFGPGTRLTVT.

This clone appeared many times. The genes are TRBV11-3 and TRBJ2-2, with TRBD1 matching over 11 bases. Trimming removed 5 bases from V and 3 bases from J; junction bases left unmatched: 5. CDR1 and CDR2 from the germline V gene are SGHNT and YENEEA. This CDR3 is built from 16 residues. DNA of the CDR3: TGTGCCAGCAGCCTAAGGACAGGGGGCGACACCGGGGAGCTGTTTTTT. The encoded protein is CASSLRTGGDTGELFF.